One sample yielded the 14 T cell receptor beta chains listed below, sequenced in a study of control samples from healthy donors and cancer patients. Assay used: immunoSEQ multiplex PCR; TCRdb lists only in-frame clones, some missing. The sample includes roughly 220,000 clones, roughly 94% seen only once; the top ten take less than 1.6%. Sequencing was performed on blood. The receptors derive from a man aged 45-65 years in good health.

The chain carries TRBV10-1 and TRBJ1-1, with a tentative D call TRBD1 (5 bases). This CDR3 region has 16 residues. Germline loops: CDR1 WNHNN, CDR2 SYGVQD (reference sequence). The V and J ends lost 0 bases and 0 bases respectively, with 11 bases between them. The CDR3 sequence: CASSESKWGVNTEAFF. DNA of the CDR3: TGCGCCAGCAGTGAGTCGAAGTGGGGGGTGAACACTGAAGCTTTCTTT.

The V call is TRBV5-4, the J call TRBJ1-1; D unclear. Trimming took off 0 bases at V and 1 base at J, with 10 bases between the two ends. This CDR3 comprises 15 residues. In germline, CDR1 is SGHNT, CDR2 YYREEE (reference sequence). CDR3 in amino acids: CASSLGFRQNTEAFF. The CDR3 region has the DNA TGTGCCAGCAGCTTGGGTTTCAGACAGAACACTGAAGCTTTCTTT.

This chain joins TRBV3-1 (or the pseudogene TRBV3-2) and TRBJ2-3, with 7 bases identical to TRBD2. With 0 bases clipped from V and 3 bases from J, the junction kept 9 bases outside the gene matches. This CDR3 comprises 17 residues. The germline V gene has CDR1 LGHDT and CDR2 YNNKEL (reference sequence). CDR3 in DNA: TGTGCCAGCAGCCAAGACCCCCCGGGGGGATCGACAGATACGCAGTATTTT. Amino acid sequence: CASSQDPPGGSTDTQYF.

The chain joins TRBV28 to TRBJ1-2, with unresolved D. The V end was cut by 7 bases, the J end by 6 bases, with 15 bases between. This CDR3 is built from 13 residues. From germline, CDR1 is MDHEN and CDR2 SYDVKM. This CDR3 is CASTLRDTHGYTF. The CDR3 coding sequence is TGTGCCAGCACTCTTAGGGATACGCATGGCTACACCTTC.

The chain links TRBV6-2 or TRBV6-3 to TRBJ2-2, with D perhaps TRBD1 or TRBD2 (6 bases each). The ends were cut back, 6 bases at V and 7 bases at J, with 9 bases in the middle. The CDR3 sequence is 12 residues long. CDR1 and CDR2 (germline): MNHEY, SVGEGT. The CDR3 here is CASSRGHGELFF. The CDR3 DNA follows: TGTGCCAGCAGCCGGGGGCACGGGGAGCTGTTTTTT.

The chain carries TRBV18 and TRBJ2-7; D gene uncertain. CDR3 size: 14 residues. With 6 bases removed from V and 1 base from J, the gap between germline ends came to 13 bases. Germline assignment: CDR1 KGHSH and CDR2 LQKENI. This chain's CDR3 is CASSPSSDSYEQYV. The CDR3 DNA sequence: TGTGCCAGCTCCCCAAGTTCGGATTCCTACGAGCAGTACGTC.

The rearrangement links TRBV6-5 to TRBJ1-5; no reliable D call. This CDR3 spans 14 amino acids. The germline V gene encodes CDR1 MNHEY and CDR2 SVGAGI. Trimming shortened V by 6 bases and J by 2 bases, and 11 bases separated the two germline ends. The CDR3, as DNA: TGTGCCAGCAGCTTAACAGTAGGCAATCAGCCCCAGCATTTT. Amino acid sequence: CASSLTVGNQPQHF.

Only one count was recorded for this clone. V gene TRBV2 combines with J gene TRBJ1-5; D gene unclear. The CDR3 is 13 amino acids. Germline CDR1 reads SNHLY; CDR2 reads FYNNEI. Trimming removed 6 bases from V and 2 bases from J, with 8 bases in between. CDR3 sequence reads: CASRAGGNQPQHF. The DNA of the CDR3 is TGTGCCAGCAGGGCTGGAGGCAATCAGCCCCAGCATTTT.

This chain connects TRBV2 to TRBJ1-5; no reliable D call. The germline CDR1 and CDR2 sequences are SNHLY and FYNNEI. There are 14 residues in the CDR3. Trimming took 3 bases from V and 3 from J, leaving 9 bases between them. The CDR3 DNA is TGTGCCAGCAGTGATCAGATCCCCAATCAGCCCCAGCATTTT. It specifies CASSDQIPNQPQHF.

The gene calls are TRBV4-1 and TRBJ2-7, with 11 bases that match TRBD1. Germline V gives CDR1 MGHRA, CDR2 YSYEKL. V gave up 1 base and J gave up 2 bases; unmatched junction bases: 4. The CDR3 has 16 amino acids. The DNA for the CDR3 is TGCGCCAGCAGCCAAGTTGGGACAGGGGGGGCCTACGAGCAGTACTTC. Translating gives CASSQVGTGGAYEQYF.

V and J are TRBV28 and TRBJ1-4; maybe TRBD1 (6 bases). V lost 10 bases, J lost 7 bases, and 13 bases lay in between. The CDR3 totals 12 residues. The germline V gene encodes CDR1 MDHEN and CDR2 SYDVKM. The CDR3 loop reads CATGQNREKLFF. CDR3 nucleotides: TGTGCCACCGGACAGAACCGTGAAAAACTGTTTTTT.

This clone appeared once. V usage is TRBV5-5 and J usage is TRBJ1-1; D is ambiguous. CDR1 is SGHKS and CDR2 is YYEKEE in the germline V gene (reference sequence). The V end was cut by 6 bases, the J end by 3 bases, with 15 bases between. CDR3 length: 14 residues. CDR3 loop: CASTTVGGYTEAFF. The CDR3 DNA reads as TGTGCCAGCACCACCGTGGGAGGCTACACTGAAGCTTTCTTT.

The gene calls are TRBV19 and TRBJ1-5, with 8 bases identical to TRBD1. Germline lookup yields CDR1 LNHDA and CDR2 SQIVND (reference sequence). CDR3 length: 16 amino acids. J gave up 6 bases and V 8 bases, and 15 bases lay outside the gene matches. CDR3 DNA sequence: TGTGCCAGTCGCCGCCCGACAGGGGATGGGGGTCAGCCCCAGCATTTT. It specifies CASRRPTGDGGQPQHF.

The gene calls are TRBV3-1 (or the pseudogene TRBV3-2) and TRBJ1-4; 8 bases map to TRBD1. V was pared by 4 bases and J by 9 bases, with 7 bases of the junction left unmatched. This CDR3 contains 14 residues. Germline assignment: CDR1 LGHDT and CDR2 YNNKEL (reference sequence). The CDR3 coding sequence is TGTGCCAGCAGCCCAGGACAGGGCAATCAAAAACTGTTTTTT. This codes for CASSPGQGNQKLFF.